This section outlines one T cell receptor (beta chain) sequence together with its context. Its antigen is unknown. The sample belongs to a study of cytomegalovirus exposure and HLA in healthy donors. General study results and limits: The authors listed around 150 TCR beta chains as cytomegalovirus-associated. An apparent linkage of common viral pathogens to several of the most significant clusters emerged in a later analysis.

Trimming cost V 0 bases and J 2 bases, with 10 bases left between them. Germline V gene data show CDR1 as ENHRY and CDR2 as SYGVKD. CDR3 length equals 15 residues. With 60 Vbeta and 13 Jbeta primers, the PCR was carried out. In the original workflow: About 83 million unique TCR beta chains, roughly 10 million shared, were counted in a later analysis. Only in-frame clones appear in the TCRdb table, and some are missing; sequencing was by immunoSEQ multiplex PCR. V, J and clone size are taken as reported in that table, and D and trimming were inferred from the DNA itself. The sample lists some 120,000 clones; over 80% were seen once.

Sequenced sample: PBMCs. The sequence was obtained from a man aged 18-30 years in good health and CMV-seropositive. This chain joins TRBV10-3 and TRBJ1-2; weak D call: TRBD1 (5 bases). The CDR3 bases are TGTGCCATCAGTGAGTCAGGACAACCCAACTATGGCTACACCTTC. Its protein product is CAISESGQPNYGYTF.